The 13 T cell receptor beta chains below were found in one sample sequenced in a study of PD-1 blockade in classical Hodgkin lymphoma. The method was immunoSEQ multiplex PCR; TCRdb's version includes in-frame clones alone and lacks a portion of them. The table lists 45,000 to 60,000 clones, over 70% of them singletons. Each patient experienced a relapse that followed autologous stem cell transplantation, and brentuximab vedotin exposure varied. This specimen consisted of peripheral blood mononuclear cells (PBMCs), obtained at baseline. The origin of the receptors is a human donor with classical Hodgkin lymphoma.

This clone appeared a few times. V and J are TRBV7-9 and TRBJ2-7; the match to TRBD2 covers 9 bases. This CDR3 has 16 amino acids. Germline V CDR1 and CDR2: SEHNR, FQNEAQ (reference sequence). The junction had 11 bases not matched to a gene; V was cut back by 5 bases and J by 3 bases. CDR3 region: CASSPGSGSLSYEQYF. As DNA, the CDR3 is TGTGCCAGCAGCCCTGGTAGCGGGAGTCTTAGCTACGAGCAGTACTTC. Complete variable domain (other parts from reference TRBV7-9 and TRBJ2-7): DTGVSQNPRHKITKRGQNVTFRCDPISEHNRLYWYRQTLGQGPEFLTYFQNEAQLEKSRLLSDRFSAERPKGSFSTLEIQRTEQGDSAMYLCASSPGSGSLSYEQYFGPGTRLTVT.

J is TRBJ1-4 and V is TRBV5-1; 9 bases match TRBD1. The CDR3 extends over 14 amino acids. Germline assignment: CDR1 SGHRS and CDR2 YFSETQ. The trim removed 4 bases at V and 6 bases at J, leaving 4 bases unmatched. The CDR3 reads CASSMGQGDEKLFF. CDR3 nucleotides: TGCGCCAGCAGCATGGGACAGGGTGATGAAAAACTGTTTTTT. Full variable domain (outside the CDR3, taken from reference TRBV5-1 and TRBJ1-4): KAGVTQTPRYLIKTRGQQVTLSCSPISGHRSVSWYQQTPGQGLQFLFEYFSETQRNKGNFPGRFSGRQFSNSRSEMNVSTLELGDSALYLCASSMGQGDEKLFFGSGTQLSVL.

This chain links TRBV19 with TRBJ1-2, with D perhaps TRBD1 (5 bases). CDR1 and CDR2 (germline): LNHDA, SQIVND (reference sequence). The CDR3 extends over 14 amino acids. The V and J ends lost 6 bases and 5 bases respectively, with 16 bases between them. The CDR3 coding sequence is TGTGCCAGTAGGCTCCCGGGGGTGTGGTATGGCTACACCTTC. This encodes CASRLPGVWYGYTF.

The gene calls are TRBV7-9 and TRBJ1-2; maybe TRBD1 (5 bases). V lost 5 bases and J 3 bases, leaving 16 bases between the germline ends. This CDR3 comprises 15 residues. CDR1 and CDR2 (germline): SEHNR, FQNEAQ (reference sequence). Written as DNA, the CDR3 is TGTGCCAGCAGCCTTGCGCAGGGATTGGACTATGGCTACACCTTC. Encoded protein: CASSLAQGLDYGYTF.

This rearrangement joins TRBV5-1 to TRBJ2-5; weak D call: TRBD1 (6 bases). The V and J ends lost 4 bases and 4 bases respectively, with 17 bases between them. Germline loops: CDR1 SGHRS, CDR2 YFSETQ. The CDR3 contains 15 residues. The CDR3 sequence: CASSPGAPPLETQYF. The CDR3 DNA reads as TGCGCCAGCAGCCCAGGGGCCCCCCCTTTAGAGACCCAGTACTTC.

This clone appeared a few times. The gene calls are TRBV19 and TRBJ2-2, with 8 nucleotides matching TRBD1. Trimming took 7 bases from V and 9 from J; bases not matched to a gene: 10. The CDR3 is made up of 14 amino acids. Per the germline V gene, CDR1 is LNHDA and CDR2 is SQIVND (reference sequence). The CDR3 bases are TGTGCCAGTACCCTAGACAGGGGTCACCGGGAGCTGTTTTTT. It codes for CASTLDRGHRELFF.

CDR3 bases: TGCGCCAGCAGCTTGGGCCTCAGGGACCCGAACACCGGGGAGCTGTTTTTT. Its translation: CASSLGLRDPNTGELFF. This sequence joins TRBV5-1 and TRBJ2-2, with D possibly being TRBD1 or TRBD2 (5 bases each). Germline V gene data show CDR1 as SGHRS and CDR2 as YFSETQ. V was trimmed by 0 bases and J by 0 bases, leaving 12 bases between them. The CDR3 loop spans 17 amino acids. Full variable domain (remainder filled in from reference TRBV5-1 and TRBJ2-2): KAGVTQTPRYLIKTRGQQVTLSCSPISGHRSVSWYQQTPGQGLQFLFEYFSETQRNKGNFPGRFSGRQFSNSRSEMNVSTLELGDSALYLCASSLGLRDPNTGELFFGEGSRLTVL.

The chain is built from TRBV18 and TRBJ1-2; D might be TRBD1 (5 bases). Germline lookup yields CDR1 KGHSH and CDR2 LQKENI. Trimming took off 0 bases at V and 0 bases at J, with 8 bases between the two ends. The CDR3 runs to 15 residues. The CDR3, as DNA: TGTGCCAGCTCACCACCGGGACCGGCTAACTATGGCTACACCTTC. Translated: CASSPPGPANYGYTF.

The CDR3 DNA is TGTGCCAGCAGCGATAAACTAGCGGGAGGGCCAGATACGCAGTATTTT. Translating it yields CASSDKLAGGPDTQYF. The chain is built from TRBV9 and TRBJ2-3; 13 bases fit TRBD2. The germline gives CDR1 SGDLS, CDR2 YYNGEE. The CDR3 covers 16 residues. J was trimmed by 4 bases and V by 3 bases; bases with no gene match: 5.

V gene TRBV5-4 combines with J gene TRBJ2-3, with D unclear. The CDR3 is 14 residues long. Germline CDR1 is SGHNT and CDR2 is YYREEE (reference sequence). The germline V and J ends were trimmed by 0 bases and 0 bases, with 5 bases remaining between them. The CDR3 DNA reads TGTGCCAGCAGCTTGGGCGCTAGCACAGATACGCAGTATTTT. As protein: CASSLGASTDTQYF.

The chain combines TRBV7-8 with TRBJ1-3, with D possibly TRBD1 on 6 matching bases. The V gene's germline CDR1 is SGHVS and CDR2 FQNEAQ. V was cut by 5 bases and J by 0 bases, with 20 bases left in between. The CDR3 has 18 amino acids. The CDR3 sequence is CASSRQPAGANSGNTIYF. CDR3 coding DNA: TGTGCCAGCAGCCGCCAGCCCGCGGGGGCAAACTCTGGAAACACCATATATTTT.

The chain employs TRBV4-1 and TRBJ1-3; the D is unclear. The V and J ends lost 1 base and 3 bases respectively, with 7 bases between them. This CDR3 has 14 amino acids. The germline V gene encodes CDR1 MGHRA and CDR2 YSYEKL. CDR3 sequence reads: CASSQAPIGNTIYF. In DNA form, the CDR3 reads TGCGCCAGCAGCCAAGCTCCCATTGGAAACACCATATATTTT.

This clone was counted between two and nine times. In DNA form, the CDR3 reads TGCGCCAGCAGCCCCCTGCAGGGCACTGAAGCTTTCTTT. Amino acid sequence: CASSPLQGTEAFF. The V and J genes are TRBV4-3 and TRBJ1-1; D may be TRBD1 (5 bases). Trimming removed 4 bases from V and 4 bases from J, with 10 bases in between. The CDR3 loop spans 13 amino acids. Germline V lookup: CDR1 LGHNA, CDR2 YSLEER.